One and the same sample provided the 17 T cell receptor beta chains below, sequenced in a study of monozygotic twins with inflammatory bowel disease. With the 5' RACE reads reprocessed, TCRdb shows one record per CDR3 protein and no DNA. The table for this sample gives some 400,000 distinct CDR3 sequences. The sample was blood. These TCRs come from a human donor with ulcerative colitis or Crohn's disease, or a healthy co-twin of an affected twin (not recorded which).

V usage is TRBV2 and J usage is TRBJ2-1; the TCRdb call, TRBD2, lacks DNA for checking. CDR1 SNHLY and CDR2 FYNNEI come from the germline V gene. There are 15 residues in the CDR3. The CDR3 sequence: CASSELLAGVSEQFF.

The rearrangement uses TRBV7-2 and TRBJ1-5. Germline assignment: CDR1 SGHTA and CDR2 FQGNSA. The CDR3 loop spans 15 amino acids. The CDR3 loop is CASSYTGYSNQPQHF.

The rearrangement links TRBV27 to TRBJ2-7. This CDR3 spans 13 amino acids. The germline V gene has CDR1 MNHEY and CDR2 SMNVEV (reference sequence). The CDR3 reads CASSSLQQNEQYF.

This chain uses TRBV10-2 with TRBJ1-2. The germline V gene encodes CDR1 WSHSY and CDR2 SAAADI. CDR3 size: 12 residues. The CDR3 sequence is CASSVRVGGYTF.

J is TRBJ2-2 and V is TRBV3-1; the D gene TCRdb calls, TRBD2, cannot be checked with no DNA. Germline V lookup: CDR1 LGHDT, CDR2 YNNKEL (reference sequence). There are 18 residues in the CDR3. The CDR3 protein is CASSSRTSGGTNTGELFF. The complete variable domain, with remaining parts taken from reference TRBV3-1 and TRBJ2-2, reads DTAVSQTPKYLVTQMGNDKSIKCEQNLGHDTMYWYKQDSKKFLKIMFSYNNKELIINETVPNRFSPKSPDKAHLNLHINSLELGDSAVYFCASSSRTSGGTNTGELFFGEGSRLTVL.

This chain joins TRBV7-2 and TRBJ2-3. The CDR3 length is 12 residues. CDR1 is SGHTA, CDR2 FQGNSA, per germline. CDR3 in amino acids: CASSLGRSGQYF.

V usage is TRBV20-1 and J usage is TRBJ1-5. CDR3 length: 14 amino acids. The V gene's germline CDR1 is DFQATT and CDR2 SNEGSKA (reference sequence). The CDR3: CSARDGLTNQPQHF.

The chain uses TRBV5-1 and TRBJ2-5; absent DNA, TCRdb's TRBD2 call cannot be checked. CDR3 length: 16 amino acids. Germline V gene lookup returns CDR1 SGHRS and CDR2 YFSETQ. The CDR3 sequence: CASSLGTSGPEETQYF. Combining the CDR3 with reference TRBV5-1 and TRBJ2-5 gives the whole variable domain KAGVTQTPRYLIKTRGQQVTLSCSPISGHRSVSWYQQTPGQGLQFLFEYFSETQRNKGNFPGRFSGRQFSNSRSEMNVSTLELGDSALYLCASSLGTSGPEETQYFGPGTRLLVL.

The genes are TRBV9 and TRBJ2-7; TCRdb designates TRBD1, a call that cannot be tested without DNA. This CDR3 comprises 13 residues. Germline V gene sequence: CDR1 SGDLS, CDR2 YYNGEE. CDR3 residues: CASSASQGSEQYF.

V gene TRBV10-3 combines with J gene TRBJ1-2; the TCRdb D gene call, TRBD1, has no DNA to confirm it. The CDR3 consists of 13 residues. Per germline, CDR1 ENHRY and CDR2 SYGVKD. Here the CDR3 reads CAISPDVLGRYTF.

The chain has TRBV7-8 and TRBJ2-2; the D call from TCRdb, TRBD1, cannot be confirmed without DNA. Germline CDR1 SGHVS, CDR2 FQNEAQ. The CDR3 runs 16 residues. The CDR3 reads CASSLGVQGASGELFF.

The chain joins TRBV5-1 to TRBJ2-1. Germline V CDR1 and CDR2: SGHRS, YFSETQ. This CDR3 contains 13 residues. This CDR3 reads CASSFMEDNEQFF.

The chain combines TRBV29-1 with TRBJ2-1; the TCRdb call, TRBD2, lacks DNA for checking. CDR1 is SQVTM, CDR2 ANQGSEA, per germline. CDR3 length: 11 residues. The CDR3 protein is CSVVGLIEQFF.

The chain employs TRBV6-1 and TRBJ1-1. The CDR3 covers 13 residues. CDR1 and CDR2 (germline): MNHNS, SASEGT. This CDR3 is CASSAVGNTEAFF.

The chain is built from TRBV7-2 and TRBJ2-3; the TCRdb call, TRBD1, lacks DNA for checking. This CDR3 comprises 15 residues. Germline lookup yields CDR1 SGHTA and CDR2 FQGNSA. The CDR3 sequence is CASTKTGFGTDTQYF.

The genes are TRBV5-1 and TRBJ1-1; TCRdb's D call of TRBD1 is untestable without DNA. Germline V gene data show CDR1 as SGHRS and CDR2 as YFSETQ. The CDR3 length is 13 residues. CDR3 loop: CASSPLKGTEAFF.

The chain employs TRBV13 and TRBJ2-1; TCRdb names TRBD1, which stays unverified in the absence of DNA. The length of the CDR3 is 16 residues. Looked up from germline, CDR1 is PRHDT and CDR2 is FYEKMQ (reference sequence). Here the CDR3 reads CASGLVGGSSYNEQFF.